One and the same sample provided the 17 T cell receptor beta chains below, sequenced in a study of T cell changes during pregnancy in multiple sclerosis. The table came from immunoSEQ multiplex PCR; TCRdb's copy has only in-frame clones and leaves some out. The repertoire holds about 85,000 clones, with just over 90% as singletons. Sequencing used peripheral blood, obtained in the first trimester of pregnancy. These receptors all stem from a female donor with multiple sclerosis, enrolled in a pregnancy study.

This clone came up a few times. V is TRBV14 and J is TRBJ1-1; D ambiguous. The germline V gene encodes CDR1 SGHDN and CDR2 FVKESK. V was shortened by 2 bases and J by 5 bases, with 15 bases between the two germline ends. This CDR3 is built from 15 residues. The CDR3 DNA sequence: TGTGCCAGCAGCCAATACAGTCGTGTCCAGACTGAAGCTTTCTTT. It is translated as CASSQYSRVQTEAFF. The entire variable domain, with the rest obtained from reference TRBV14 and TRBJ1-1, is as follows: EAGVTQFPSHSVIEKGQTVTLRCDPISGHDNLYWYRRVMGKEIKFLLHFVKESKQDESGMPNNRFLAERTGGTYSTLKVQPAELEDSGVYFCASSQYSRVQTEAFFGQGTRLTVV.

J is TRBJ2-1 and V is TRBV7-9; D is perhaps TRBD2 (6 bases). The CDR3 consists of 15 residues. V was trimmed by 2 bases and J by 7 bases, leaving 15 bases between them. CDR1 is SEHNR and CDR2 is FQNEAQ in the germline V gene (reference sequence). The DNA for the CDR3 is TGTGCCAGCAGCTTATTAACGGGAGACCTGAATGAGCAGTTCTTC. It codes for CASSLLTGDLNEQFF.

Here the CDR3 DNA reads TGTGCCAGTAGTCCTAGACAGGGGGCGGGCGCCGGGGAGCTGTTTTTT. Translation gives CASSPRQGAGAGELFF. The chain has TRBV19 and TRBJ2-2; TRBD1 agrees at 10 bases. Germline CDR1 LNHDA, CDR2 SQIVND (reference sequence). The CDR3 is 16 amino acids. Unmatched junction bases numbered 9, after V lost 5 bases and J lost 6 bases. Based on the CDR3 plus reference TRBV19 and TRBJ2-2, the full variable domain is DGGITQSPKYLFRKEGQNVTLSCEQNLNHDAMYWYRQDPGQGLRLIYYSQIVNDFQKGDIAEGYSVSREKKESFPLTVTSAQKNPTAFYLCASSPRQGAGAGELFFGEGSRLTVL.

The V call is TRBV6-6, the J call TRBJ1-2; the match to TRBD1 covers 7 bases. The germline V gene has CDR1 MNHNY and CDR2 SVGAGI (reference sequence). J gave up 3 bases and V 6 bases, and 4 bases lay outside the gene matches. This CDR3 is 13 amino acids long. CDR3 residues: CASSVDRDYGYTF. As DNA, the CDR3 is TGTGCCAGCAGCGTCGACAGGGACTATGGCTACACCTTC.

The V and J genes are TRBV21-1 and TRBJ1-4. TRBV21-1 is a listed pseudogene. CDR3 length: 15 amino acids. CDR3 loop: CASSKKRVANEKLFF. The CDR3 coding sequence is TGTGCCAGCAGCAAAAAGAGGGTGGCTAATGAAAAACTGTTTTTT.

This sequence joins TRBV30 and TRBJ1-1, with TRBD1 as a possible D gene (5 bases). V lost 0 bases, J lost 1 base, and 15 bases lay in between. This CDR3 contains 16 residues. In germline, CDR1 is GTSNPN, CDR2 SVGIG (reference sequence). CDR3: CAWSVGRDGRNTEAFF. CDR3 DNA: TGTGCCTGGAGTGTAGGGAGGGACGGGAGGAACACTGAAGCTTTCTTT.

This clone was counted once. The gene calls are TRBV19 and TRBJ1-5; a weak D match, TRBD1 (6 bases). The CDR3 has 16 residues. CDR1 and CDR2 (germline): LNHDA, SQIVND (reference sequence). The ends were cut back, 5 bases at V and 1 base at J, with 15 bases in the middle. The CDR3 region is CASSRIRTASNQPQHF. In nucleotides, the CDR3 is TGTGCCAGTAGTCGTATCCGGACAGCCAGCAATCAGCCCCAGCATTTT.

The chain links TRBV27 to TRBJ2-3, with 7 bases aligning to TRBD1. This CDR3 region has 16 residues. V dropped 0 bases and J dropped 1; count of bases not matched to a gene: 4. Germline CDR1 and CDR2: MNHEY and SMNVEV (reference sequence). The CDR3 DNA follows: TGTGCCAGCAGTTTATCGAGGGGGCCACGCACAGATACGCAGTATTTT. This encodes CASSLSRGPRTDTQYF.

The chain combines TRBV7-2 with TRBJ2-7; possibly TRBD2 for D (6 bases). The CDR3 contains 15 residues. V was shortened by 5 bases and J by 3 bases, with 17 bases between the two germline ends. Germline values: CDR1 SGHTA, CDR2 FQGNSA. The CDR3 loop is CASSTSKRVFYEQYF. The CDR3 DNA reads as TGTGCCAGCAGCACCTCGAAGCGGGTTTTCTACGAGCAGTACTTC.

V gene TRBV5-1 combines with J gene TRBJ2-3; unclear D gene. This CDR3 contains 14 residues. V was trimmed by 0 bases and J by 4 bases, leaving 9 bases between them. Germline CDR1 SGHRS, CDR2 YFSETQ. CDR3 region: CASSLGVRADTQYF. The CDR3 nucleotides read TGCGCCAGCAGCTTGGGTGTGCGAGCAGATACGCAGTATTTT.

The chain couples TRBV7-2 to TRBJ1-2; 8 nucleotides line up with TRBD1. From germline, CDR1 is SGHTA and CDR2 FQGNSA. This CDR3 region has 14 residues. V was clipped by 5 bases and J by 8 bases; unmatched bases: 10. The CDR3 protein is CASSARTGQGGYTF. The CDR3 nucleotides read TGTGCCAGCAGCGCCCGGACAGGGCAAGGAGGCTACACCTTC.

J is TRBJ1-1 and V is TRBV7-6; TRBD1 matches 7 bases. Per germline, CDR1 SGHVS and CDR2 FNYEAQ. The J segment lost 4 bases and the V segment lost 4 bases, leaving 3 bases of the junction unmatched. This CDR3 region has 13 residues. DNA of the CDR3: TGTGCCAGCAGCTGGGCAGGGGGCACTGAAGCTTTCTTT. The encoded protein is CASSWAGGTEAFF.

The chain has TRBV18 and TRBJ2-1; 8 bases line up with TRBD2. Germline lookup yields CDR1 KGHSH and CDR2 LQKENI. CDR3 length: 23 residues. Trimming at V came to 2 bases and at J to 5 bases, leaving 29 bases not matched to a gene. The CDR3 bases are TGTGCCAGCTCACCATATCCGGGAGGGCCTGGAGGGACCAGGATCGGCGGGGACAATGAGCAGTTCTTC. This codes for CASSPYPGGPGGTRIGGDNEQFF.

The chain joins TRBV11-3 to TRBJ2-5; TRBD2 agrees at 10 bases. In germline, CDR1 is SGHNT, CDR2 YENEEA. The ends lost 2 bases at V and 1 base at J; junction bases unmatched: 1. This CDR3 comprises 15 residues. The CDR3 is CASSLLAGVQETQYF. In DNA, the CDR3 is TGTGCCAGCAGCTTACTAGCGGGGGTCCAAGAGACCCAGTACTTC.

The chain joins TRBV7-8 to TRBJ1-1; D perhaps matches TRBD1 (5 bases). This CDR3 has 17 residues. V lost 6 bases to trimming and J lost 4 bases, with 24 bases between them. The germline V gene has CDR1 SGHVS and CDR2 FQNEAQ. The CDR3 loop reads CASRPLSGRGHLTEAFF. The CDR3, as DNA: TGTGCCAGCAGGCCTTTATCTGGTAGGGGCCACCTCACTGAAGCTTTCTTT.

J is TRBJ1-5 and V is TRBV28, with TRBD1 matching over 8 bases. The CDR3 is 15 amino acids. In germline, CDR1 is MDHEN, CDR2 SYDVKM. Trimming at V came to 6 bases and at J to 3 bases, leaving 7 bases not matched to a gene. The chain's CDR3 is CASRRTGIPNQPQHF. CDR3 nucleotides: TGTGCCAGCAGGAGGACAGGGATCCCCAATCAGCCCCAGCATTTT.

This chain uses TRBV27 with TRBJ2-2; 7 bases are a match to TRBD2. The CDR3 runs 14 residues. After removal of 5 bases from V and 8 bases from J, the junction contained 8 bases not matched to a gene. Looked up from germline, CDR1 is MNHEY and CDR2 is SMNVEV (reference sequence). CDR3 DNA sequence: TGTGCCAGCAGTCAAGGGAGGGATCCAGGGGAGCTGTTTTTT. It translates to CASSQGRDPGELFF.